Listed here are 17 T cell receptor beta chains from one sample, sequenced in a study of T cell responses to AZD1222 COVID-19 vaccine. The protocol was immunoSEQ multiplex PCR, while the TCRdb copy is restricted to in-frame clones and leaves out a portion. The sample records 80,000 or so clones, 80% to 90% being singletons. The source material was peripheral blood, sampled on day 0 of AZD1222 vaccination. These receptors were obtained from an adult in good health.

In its sample, this clone was seen once. The rearrangement links TRBV30 to TRBJ2-3; TRBD2 matches 13 bases. This CDR3 comprises 17 residues. J gave up 2 bases and V 0 bases, and 5 bases lay outside the gene matches. Looked up from germline, CDR1 is GTSNPN and CDR2 is SVGIG (reference sequence). The CDR3 here is CAWSVLAGGAPTDTQYF. The CDR3, as DNA: TGTGCCTGGAGTGTACTAGCGGGGGGGGCCCCCACAGATACGCAGTATTTT.

This rearrangement joins TRBV5-1 to TRBJ1-3, with TRBD1 identical over 8 bases. Unmatched junction bases numbered 5, after V lost 3 bases and J lost 3 bases. The germline V gene encodes CDR1 SGHRS and CDR2 YFSETQ. The CDR3 consists of 15 residues. CDR3 sequence: CASSSKQGVGNTIYF. The CDR3 DNA follows: TGCGCCAGCAGCTCCAAACAGGGGGTTGGAAACACCATATATTTT.

V gene TRBV6-1 combines with J gene TRBJ1-5; D possibly corresponds to TRBD1 (5 bases). With 2 bases removed from V and 7 bases from J, the gap between germline ends came to 12 bases. The CDR3 extends over 14 amino acids. The germline V gene has CDR1 MNHNS and CDR2 SASEGT. The CDR3 loop is CASSELGRGQPQHF. In nucleotides, the CDR3 is TGTGCCAGCAGTGAATTGGGACGAGGGCAGCCCCAGCATTTT.

V gene TRBV15 combines with J gene TRBJ1-6; 7 bases map to TRBD1. The V and J ends lost 3 bases and 9 bases, in that order; junction bases with no gene match: 8. CDR3 length: 15 amino acids. Germline V lookup: CDR1 LNHNV, CDR2 YYDKDF (reference sequence). In DNA, the CDR3 is TGTGCCACCAGCAGCCGCAACAGGGGTAGTTCACCCCTCCACTTT. Translated: CATSSRNRGSSPLHF.

The chain is built from TRBV24-1 and TRBJ1-6; D gene ambiguous. V lost 0 bases, J lost 5 bases, and 19 bases lay in between. The CDR3 has 19 residues. The germline V gene encodes CDR1 KGHDR and CDR2 SFDVKD. CDR3 DNA sequence: TGTGCCACCAGTGATTTGAGATGTCTGAAACTCGAAGATAATTCACCCCTCCACTTT. Amino acid sequence: CATSDLRCLKLEDNSPLHF.

The chain couples TRBV28 to TRBJ2-2; 7 bases line up with TRBD1. V lost 5 bases and J lost 6; bases outside the gene matches: 9. From germline, CDR1 is MDHEN and CDR2 SYDVKM. This CDR3 region has 15 residues. The CDR3 nucleotides read TGTGCCAGCAGTCGGCCGACAGGGATGGCCGGGGAGCTGTTTTTT. Translation gives CASSRPTGMAGELFF.

A single count supports this clone. The chain is built from TRBV30 and TRBJ1-1; 7 bases match TRBD1. Germline CDR1 is GTSNPN and CDR2 is SVGIG (reference sequence). This CDR3 spans 14 amino acids. The V and J ends lost 3 bases and 1 base, in that order; junction bases with no gene match: 5. CDR3 nucleotide sequence: TGTGCCTGGAGCTCAAGGACAGGGAACACTGAAGCTTTCTTT. It translates to CAWSSRTGNTEAFF.

The gene calls are TRBV7-2 and TRBJ1-1, with D uncertain. The CDR3 runs to 15 residues. The V gene's germline CDR1 is SGHTA and CDR2 FQGNSA. Trimming took 1 base from V and 4 from J, leaving 13 bases between them. In DNA form, the CDR3 reads TGTGCCAGCAGCTTAGAGGCCCGAGGTTTCACTGAAGCTTTCTTT. It is translated as CASSLEARGFTEAFF.

The J gene is TRBJ1-4, the V gene TRBV6-1; 8 positions match TRBD1. Germline trimming cut 2 bases from V and 0 bases from J; bases unmatched to any gene: 5. The CDR3 contains 17 residues. Germline V gives CDR1 MNHNS, CDR2 SASEGT. CDR3 in DNA: TGTGCCAGCAGTGAAACAGGGGGGGTTGCAACTAATGAAAAACTGTTTTTT. Translating it yields CASSETGGVATNEKLFF.

This rearrangement joins TRBV24-1 to TRBJ1-2; 7 bases match TRBD1. The germline gives CDR1 KGHDR, CDR2 SFDVKD. This CDR3 region has 15 residues. Unmatched junction bases numbered 10, after V lost 5 bases and J lost 5 bases. The CDR3 region has the DNA TGTGCCACCAGTGGATATGGAGGGGGCGTTTATGGCTACACCTTC. It codes for CATSGYGGGVYGYTF.

J is TRBJ1-4 and V is TRBV6-5; D might be TRBD1 (5 bases). The CDR3 spans 13 residues. Trimming took off 7 bases at V and 8 bases at J, with 14 bases between the two ends. The germline gives CDR1 MNHEY, CDR2 SVGAGI. The CDR3 DNA follows: TGTGCCAGCAAGGTTCGGCGGGGGGAAAAACTGTTTTTT. It is translated as CASKVRRGEKLFF.

The chain recombines TRBV2 with TRBJ1-5; 9 bases align to TRBD1. Unmatched junction bases numbered 7, after V lost 1 base and J lost 6 bases. The CDR3 has 16 residues. Germline-derived CDR1 and CDR2 are SNHLY and FYNNEI. CDR3 DNA: TGTGCCAGCAGTGAAGAGATGGGACAGGGCTCTCAGCCCCAGCATTTT. Amino acids: CASSEEMGQGSQPQHF.

The V gene is TRBV6-1, the J gene TRBJ1-2, with D unresolved. The CDR3 is 12 residues long. The germline gives CDR1 MNHNS, CDR2 SASEGT. V shed 7 bases and J shed 0 bases, with 6 bases lying between them. The DNA for the CDR3 is TGTGCCAGCACCAAGCCTAACTATGGCTACACCTTC. The encoded protein is CASTKPNYGYTF.

The V call is TRBV19, the J call TRBJ1-2; 7 positions agree with TRBD1. Germline V gene sequence: CDR1 LNHDA, CDR2 SQIVND (reference sequence). V shed 5 bases and J 5 bases; nucleotides not matched to a gene: 8. This CDR3 region has 14 residues. CDR3 sequence (DNA): TGTGCCAGTAGTTACAGGGGAATCCTGTATGGCTACACCTTC. It is translated as CASSYRGILYGYTF.

The chain couples TRBV11-2 to TRBJ1-1; no firm D call. CDR1 is SGHAT and CDR2 is FQNNGV in the germline V gene. CDR3 length: 17 amino acids. V lost 5 bases and J lost 1, with 20 bases in between. CDR3 nucleotides: TGTGCCAGCAGCCCGTCGGTGACACGTAATACGAACACTGAAGCTTTCTTT. Amino acids: CASSPSVTRNTNTEAFF.

The CDR3 bases are TGTGCCAGCAGTTTACGGGACAGGATGAACACTGAAGCTTTCTTT. Translated: CASSLRDRMNTEAFF. The genes are TRBV6-2 or TRBV6-3 and TRBJ1-1; the match to TRBD1 covers 8 bases. Germline V gene sequence: CDR1 MNHEY, CDR2 SVGEGT. V gave up 4 bases and J gave up 0 bases; unmatched junction bases: 4. The CDR3 runs to 15 residues.

The chain carries TRBV20-1 and TRBJ1-6; D unresolved. V was shortened by 3 bases and J by 14 bases, with 11 bases between the two germline ends. The CDR3 runs to 11 residues. Germline CDR1 is DFQATT and CDR2 is SNEGSKA (reference sequence). The CDR3 loop is CSARSGHALHF. In DNA form, the CDR3 reads TGCAGTGCTAGGTCGGGTCACGCCCTCCACTTT.